The next 32 T cell receptor beta chains were all read from a single sample in a study of blood T cell repertoires in COVID-19. The repertoire was sequenced with immunoSEQ multiplex PCR; TCRdb's copy has only in-frame clones and lacks some. The sample contains a few hundred thousand clones, roughly 82% of which appear only once. Source material: peripheral blood. These receptors all come from a woman in her thirties or forties who had recovered from COVID-19.

The chain joins TRBV21-1 to TRBJ1-5. TRBV21-1 has pseudogene status. CDR3 length: 17 amino acids. The CDR3 sequence is CASSKEEEVDRSLPQHF. CDR3 DNA sequence: TGTGCCAGCAGCAAAGAAGAGGAGGTGGACCGCTCATTGCCCCAGCATTTT.

V and J are TRBV9 and TRBJ1-3, with D perhaps TRBD1 (6 bases). Germline-derived CDR1 and CDR2 are SGDLS and YYNGEE. Between the trimmed V and J ends, which lost 2 bases and 4 bases, there was a span of 13 bases. CDR3 length equals 15 residues. CDR3 residues: CASSVGQFPGNTIYF. CDR3 coding DNA: TGTGCCAGCAGCGTTGGACAGTTCCCAGGAAACACCATATATTTT.

This clone was observed a few times. This chain joins TRBV11-2 and TRBJ2-3; 7 positions agree with TRBD2. This CDR3 is built from 15 residues. V dropped 3 bases and J dropped 3; count of bases not matched to a gene: 6. Germline loops: CDR1 SGHAT, CDR2 FQNNGV. In DNA form, the CDR3 reads TGTGCCAGCAGCTTTAAGGCGGGGGATACAGATACGCAGTATTTT. Protein sequence: CASSFKAGDTDTQYF.

The CDR3 region is CSVPRAWQETQYF. The CDR3 DNA reads as TGCAGCGTACCCCGAGCCTGGCAAGAGACCCAGTACTTC. The J gene is TRBJ2-5, the V gene TRBV29-1, with D unclear. V dropped 6 bases and J dropped 2 bases, with 13 bases sitting between them. CDR3 length: 13 amino acids. The germline V gene has CDR1 SQVTM and CDR2 ANQGSEA.

This chain links TRBV7-2 with TRBJ1-2, with a weak D call TRBD1 (6 bases). Looked up from germline, CDR1 is SGHTA and CDR2 is FQGNSA. The CDR3 has 17 residues. Trimming removed 5 bases from V and 6 bases from J, with 25 bases in between. This CDR3 is CASSPLTLMDRNHGYTF. DNA for the CDR3: TGTGCCAGCAGCCCTTTGACTCTGATGGACAGAAATCATGGCTACACCTTC. The full variable domain, in which reference TRBV7-2 and TRBJ1-2 provide the parts outside the CDR3, is GAGVSQSPSNKVTEKGKDVELRCDPISGHTALYWYRQSLGQGLEFLIYFQGNSAPDKSGLPSDRFSAERTGGSVSTLTIQRTQQEDSAVYLCASSPLTLMDRNHGYTFGSGTRLTVV.

The J gene is TRBJ2-4, the V gene TRBV7-9, with 11 nucleotides matching TRBD2. The CDR3 sequence is 15 residues long. Trimming took 4 bases from V and 4 from J; bases not matched to a gene: 3. Germline CDR1 SEHNR, CDR2 FQNEAQ (reference sequence). The CDR3 reads CASSSRLAGKNIQYF. The CDR3 DNA follows: TGTGCCAGCAGCTCAAGACTAGCGGGAAAAAACATTCAGTACTTC.

V usage is TRBV3-1 (or the pseudogene TRBV3-2) and J usage is TRBJ2-7, with a possible D match to TRBD1 (6 bases). CDR1 is LGHDT and CDR2 is YNNKEL in the germline V gene (reference sequence). Between the trimmed V and J ends, which lost 4 bases and 3 bases, there was a span of 16 bases. The CDR3 loop spans 15 amino acids. In nucleotides, the CDR3 is TGTGCCAGCAGCCTATACGGACAGACAAACTACGAGCAGTACTTC. Protein sequence: CASSLYGQTNYEQYF.

The chain employs TRBV19 and TRBJ1-1, with D unresolved. CDR1 and CDR2 (germline): LNHDA, SQIVND (reference sequence). This CDR3 has 17 amino acids. The V end lost 6 bases, the J end lost 4 bases, and 24 bases lay between the germline ends. CDR3 region: CASSAGNLYGVSTEAFF. The CDR3 coding sequence is TGTGCCAGTAGCGCCGGGAACCTTTATGGGGTCTCCACTGAAGCTTTCTTT. The full variable domain, completed using reference TRBV19 and TRBJ1-1, is DGGITQSPKYLFRKEGQNVTLSCEQNLNHDAMYWYRQDPGQGLRLIYYSQIVNDFQKGDIAEGYSVSREKKESFPLTVTSAQKNPTAFYLCASSAGNLYGVSTEAFFGQGTRLTVV.

The chain recombines TRBV6-5 with TRBJ1-2; tentative D call: TRBD1 (6 bases). Trimming stripped 6 bases from V and 6 bases from J, with 14 bases between. The CDR3 is 13 residues long. The germline CDR1 and CDR2 sequences are MNHEY and SVGAGI. The CDR3 sequence is CASRLQGRNGYTF. The DNA for the CDR3 is TGTGCCAGCAGACTACAGGGACGCAATGGCTACACCTTC.

The V call is TRBV6-5, the J call TRBJ2-7; TRBD1 matches 8 bases. The CDR3 is made up of 11 amino acids. The V gene end was trimmed by 6 bases and the J gene end by 7 bases; junction bases not matched to a gene: 2. Germline CDR1 MNHEY, CDR2 SVGAGI. The CDR3 sequence is CASRNRGEQYF. The CDR3 coding sequence is TGTGCCAGCAGGAACAGGGGGGAGCAGTACTTC.

As DNA, the CDR3 is TGTGCCAGTACAGGGCTTGGTCTGGAAAAACTGTTTTTT. This codes for CASTGLGLEKLFF. The V and J genes are TRBV12-3 or TRBV12-4 and TRBJ1-4; D perhaps matches TRBD1 (6 bases). The CDR3 consists of 13 residues. The V gene lost 9 bases and the J gene lost 8 bases, with 16 bases spanning the gap.

DNA for the CDR3: TGTGCCAGCAGCCCCCCTTCAGCCTACAGTCCGGCAGGCTATGGCTACACCTTC. Its translation is CASSPPSAYSPAGYGYTF. The V call is TRBV6-2 or TRBV6-3, the J call TRBJ1-2, with unresolved D. Germline-derived CDR1 and CDR2 are MNHEY and SVGEGT. The CDR3 is 18 residues long. V lost 6 bases, J lost 4 bases, and 27 bases lay in between.

The V and J genes are TRBV6-6 and TRBJ2-1, with 7 bases matching TRBD2. The length of the CDR3 is 16 residues. The trim removed 0 bases at V and 7 bases at J, leaving 9 bases unmatched. Germline values: CDR1 MNHNY, CDR2 SVGAGI (reference sequence). The CDR3 region has the DNA TGTGCCAGCAGTTACTCGATTCGGGGCGGGGGTAATGAGCAGTTCTTC. Protein sequence: CASSYSIRGGGNEQFF.

This chain uses TRBV25-1 with TRBJ1-1; 8 nucleotides agree with TRBD1. CDR3 length: 15 amino acids. The J segment lost 5 bases and the V segment lost 3 bases, leaving 8 bases of the junction unmatched. Germline V lookup: CDR1 MGHDK, CDR2 SYGVNS. The chain's CDR3 is CASSDTGRGQTEAFF. CDR3 sequence (DNA): TGTGCCAGCAGTGACACCGGCAGGGGGCAAACTGAAGCTTTCTTT. The variable domain in full, completed from reference TRBV25-1 and TRBJ1-1, reads EADIYQTPRYLVIGTGKKITLECSQTMGHDKMYWYQQDPGMELHLIHYSYGVNSTEKGDLSSESTVSRIRTEHFPLTLESARPSHTSQYLCASSDTGRGQTEAFFGQGTRLTVV.

On this clone: The same CDR3 also results from other DNA sequences found in this sample. The rearrangement uses TRBV18 and TRBJ1-1; D may be TRBD1 (5 bases). The germline V and J ends were trimmed by 6 bases and 8 bases, with 16 bases remaining between them. CDR1 is KGHSH and CDR2 is LQKENI in the germline V gene. The length of the CDR3 is 13 residues. CDR3 protein: CASSRTGGTEAFF. CDR3 in DNA: TGTGCCAGCTCGCGAACCGGGGGAACCGAAGCTTTCTTT.

This clone appeared a single time. The rearrangement links TRBV15 to TRBJ2-1; tentatively, D is TRBD2 (6 bases). V lost 0 bases to trimming and J lost 4 bases, with 19 bases between them. Germline V lookup: CDR1 LNHNV, CDR2 YYDKDF (reference sequence). The CDR3 is 18 residues long. The DNA for the CDR3 is TGTGCCACCAGCAGAGAAAATATGGGACTCGGAACGTACAATGAGCAGTTCTTC. The encoded protein is CATSRENMGLGTYNEQFF. The variable domain in full, completed from reference TRBV15 and TRBJ2-1, reads DAMVIQNPRYQVTQFGKPVTLSCSQTLNHNVMYWYQQKSSQAPKLLFHYYDKDFNNEADTPDNFQSRRPNTSFCFLDIRSPGLGDTAMYLCATSRENMGLGTYNEQFFGPGTRLTVL.

This clone came up a few times. The V and J genes are TRBV28 and TRBJ2-7; D is unclear. The germline V gene has CDR1 MDHEN and CDR2 SYDVKM. Trimming removed 1 base from V and 0 bases from J, with 7 bases in between. The CDR3 contains 14 residues. The CDR3 DNA follows: TGTGCCAGCAGTTTATTTGGCAACTCCTACGAGCAGTACTTC. Translated: CASSLFGNSYEQYF.

This clone was picked up a small number of times. The chain recombines TRBV5-1 with TRBJ2-1, with 10 positions matching TRBD1. Germline V gene lookup returns CDR1 SGHRS and CDR2 YFSETQ. CDR3 length equals 16 residues. The junction had 11 bases not matched to a gene; V was cut back by 2 bases and J by 9 bases. CDR3 nucleotide sequence: TGCGCCAGCAGCTTACTAGGACAGGGGGTATCGGGTGAGCAGTTCTTC. Translated, it gives CASSLLGQGVSGEQFF.

This sequence joins TRBV25-1 and TRBJ2-5, with D maybe TRBD1 (6 bases). The CDR3 consists of 12 residues. Per the germline V gene, CDR1 is MGHDK and CDR2 is SYGVNS. Deletions cut 4 bases from V and 4 bases from J, with 7 bases between. In DNA, the CDR3 is TGTGCCAGCAGTGCACAGGGAGAGACCCAGTACTTC. This sequence encodes CASSAQGETQYF. The full variable domain, completed using reference TRBV25-1 and TRBJ2-5, is EADIYQTPRYLVIGTGKKITLECSQTMGHDKMYWYQQDPGMELHLIHYSYGVNSTEKGDLSSESTVSRIRTEHFPLTLESARPSHTSQYLCASSAQGETQYFGPGTRLLVL.

This rearrangement joins TRBV19 to TRBJ1-4; 12 bases are a match to TRBD1. V gave up 3 bases and J gave up 5 bases; unmatched junction bases: 1. Germline V gene sequence: CDR1 LNHDA, CDR2 SQIVND (reference sequence). This CDR3 is built from 15 residues. In DNA form, the CDR3 reads TGTGCCAGTAGTATGGGACAGGGGGCGAATGAAAAACTGTTTTTT. Translation gives CASSMGQGANEKLFF. Full variable domain (remainder filled in from reference TRBV19 and TRBJ1-4): DGGITQSPKYLFRKEGQNVTLSCEQNLNHDAMYWYRQDPGQGLRLIYYSQIVNDFQKGDIAEGYSVSREKKESFPLTVTSAQKNPTAFYLCASSMGQGANEKLFFGSGTQLSVL.

The rearrangement uses TRBV5-1 and TRBJ1-6; D is unresolved. CDR3 length: 16 amino acids. V lost 6 bases, J lost 5 bases, and 18 bases lay in between. Germline CDR1 SGHRS, CDR2 YFSETQ. The CDR3 DNA follows: TGCGCCAGCAAAAAGGTGGTTTCCGGGGATAATTCACCCCTCCACTTT. It specifies CASKKVVSGDNSPLHF.

A few counts support this clone. J is TRBJ2-3 and V is TRBV6-4; D possibly corresponds to TRBD1 (5 bases). With 6 bases removed from V and 0 bases from J, the gap between germline ends came to 13 bases. The CDR3 sequence is 15 residues long. Germline V gene lookup returns CDR1 MRHNA and CDR2 SNTAGT. The CDR3 bases are TGTGCCAGCAGCAAGGGGCACTCTAGCACAGATACGCAGTATTTT. Amino acids: CASSKGHSSTDTQYF.

The chain has TRBV7-9 and TRBJ2-7; 7 bases map to TRBD1. After removal of 0 bases from V and 4 bases from J, the junction contained 6 bases not matched to a gene. This CDR3 is built from 15 residues. Germline V gene lookup returns CDR1 SEHNR and CDR2 FQNEAQ (reference sequence). The CDR3 loop reads CASSLAGTASYEQYF. In nucleotides, the CDR3 is TGTGCCAGCAGCTTAGCCGGGACAGCTTCTTACGAGCAGTACTTC. Variable domain in full (rest from reference TRBV7-9 and TRBJ2-7): DTGVSQNPRHKITKRGQNVTFRCDPISEHNRLYWYRQTLGQGPEFLTYFQNEAQLEKSRLLSDRFSAERPKGSFSTLEIQRTEQGDSAMYLCASSLAGTASYEQYFGPGTRLTVT.

The CDR3 loop reads CASSMPDNLSPLHF. The CDR3 DNA sequence: TGTGCCAGTAGTATGCCGGACAACCTTTCACCCCTCCACTTT. The rearrangement joins TRBV19 to TRBJ1-6; maybe TRBD1 (5 bases). Germline assignment: CDR1 LNHDA and CDR2 SQIVND (reference sequence). This CDR3 comprises 14 residues. With 3 bases removed from V and 9 bases from J, the gap between germline ends came to 12 bases.

The chain employs TRBV11-2 and TRBJ2-5; D might be TRBD1 (6 bases). The CDR3 totals 15 residues. Per germline, CDR1 SGHAT and CDR2 FQNNGV. V dropped 2 bases and J dropped 6 bases, with 16 bases sitting between them. CDR3 nucleotide sequence: TGTGCCAGCAGCTTAAGGGGGATGGAGAGAAAGACCCAGTACTTC. It specifies CASSLRGMERKTQYF.

CDR3 in amino acids: CASSQGVDSNYGYTF. The CDR3 DNA reads as TGCGCCAGCAGCCAAGGGGTTGACAGCAACTATGGCTACACCTTC. The gene calls are TRBV4-1 and TRBJ1-2; possibly TRBD1 for D (5 bases). The CDR3 has 15 amino acids. The V end was cut by 1 base, the J end by 2 bases, with 11 bases between. Germline values: CDR1 MGHRA, CDR2 YSYEKL.

V usage is TRBV5-6 and J usage is TRBJ1-2; 10 nucleotides agree with TRBD1. Germline loops: CDR1 SGHDT, CDR2 YYEEEE. The CDR3 totals 15 residues. Trimming removed 5 bases from V and 5 bases from J; junction bases left unmatched: 9. CDR3: CASSFGQGVTYGYTF. The CDR3 nucleotides read TGTGCCAGCAGTTTTGGACAGGGGGTCACATATGGCTACACCTTC.

The chain has TRBV27 and TRBJ2-3; 9 bases are shared with TRBD2. The CDR3 spans 16 residues. The germline V gene has CDR1 MNHEY and CDR2 SMNVEV (reference sequence). With 4 bases clipped from V and 4 bases from J, the junction kept 9 bases outside the gene matches. The CDR3 DNA reads as TGTGCCAGCAGTTATGGGAGCGGGGGGCACGCAGATACGCAGTATTTT. It encodes CASSYGSGGHADTQYF.

V usage is TRBV19 and J usage is TRBJ2-6; 14 nucleotides align to TRBD2. Germline trimming cut 7 bases from V and 0 bases from J; bases unmatched to any gene: 14. The CDR3 covers 21 residues. Germline lookup yields CDR1 LNHDA and CDR2 SQIVND (reference sequence). CDR3 sequence: CASTETSGGASWSSGANVLTF. As DNA, the CDR3 is TGTGCCAGTACGGAGACTAGCGGGGGGGCCTCTTGGAGCTCTGGGGCCAACGTCCTGACTTTC.

This clone has more than one count but fewer than ten. The gene calls are TRBV4-2 and TRBJ2-5; the D gene is possibly TRBD2 (5 bases). V lost 5 bases to trimming and J lost 4 bases, with 11 bases between them. Germline values: CDR1 LGHNA, CDR2 YNFKEQ. The CDR3 is 13 amino acids. In nucleotides, the CDR3 is TGTGCCAGCAGCGCCCGGGAAGGAGAGACCCAGTACTTC. Encoded protein: CASSAREGETQYF.

The chain carries TRBV29-1 and TRBJ1-1; possible D gene TRBD1, 5 bases. Per the germline V gene, CDR1 is SQVTM and CDR2 is ANQGSEA. The germline V and J ends were trimmed by 6 bases and 6 bases, with 20 bases remaining between them. The CDR3 runs to 14 residues. The CDR3 sequence: CSVAKTGAVAEAFF. CDR3 nucleotide sequence: TGCAGCGTCGCCAAAACAGGTGCGGTGGCTGAAGCTTTCTTT.

With respect to this clone: The junction and the germline gene differ at one end; a read error may be behind it. The chain carries TRBV7-2 and TRBJ2-7, with 8 positions matching TRBD2. CDR3 length: 16 residues. In germline, CDR1 is SGHTA, CDR2 FQGNSA. CDR3 DNA sequence: TGTGTCAGCAGCTTTGTTGATAGCGGGGACTTCTACGAGCAGTACTTC. Translation gives CVSSFVDSGDFYEQYF.